These 20 T cell receptor beta chains were all obtained from the same sample, sequenced in a study of CD8 T cells in Susac syndrome. An input of roughly 0.45 to 1 ug of RNA was subjected to reverse transcription using random hexamers. TCRdb called the immunoSEQ multiplex PCR reads again in MiXCR, with one record for every CDR3 protein. This sample has 100,000 to 150,000 distinct CDR3 sequences, with about 96% found just once. The sequenced material came from CD4+ T cells from PBMCs. Receptors originate from a human donor in good health.

Here the CDR3 DNA reads TGTGCCAGCAGCGTGACAAGCACCTATGGCTACACCTTC. It yields the protein CASSVTSTYGYTF. The gene calls are TRBV7-9 and TRBJ1-2; D not certain. The CDR3 is made up of 13 amino acids. Per germline, CDR1 SEHNR and CDR2 FQNEAQ (reference sequence). V dropped 5 bases and J dropped 4 bases, with 11 bases sitting between them.

V gene TRBV29-1 combines with J gene TRBJ1-3; 7 bases agree with TRBD1. CDR3 size: 14 residues. With 6 bases clipped from V and 0 bases from J, the junction kept 5 bases outside the gene matches. Germline V gene lookup returns CDR1 SQVTM and CDR2 ANQGSEA. The CDR3 DNA is TGCAGCGTCCGGACAGGAACCTCTGGAAACACCATATATTTT. Protein: CSVRTGTSGNTIYF.

The gene calls are TRBV6-1 and TRBJ1-4; D unclear. V lost 1 base and J 0 bases, leaving 6 bases between the germline ends. The CDR3 has 15 amino acids. Germline V gene data show CDR1 as MNHNS and CDR2 as SASEGT. The CDR3 region has the DNA TGTGCCAGCAGTGAAGGTCCGTCAACTAATGAAAAACTGTTTTTT. Translated, it gives CASSEGPSTNEKLFF.

The rearrangement uses TRBV29-1 and TRBJ1-1; maybe TRBD1 (6 bases). The ends were cut back, 7 bases at V and 1 base at J, with 13 bases in the middle. This CDR3 is 13 amino acids long. From germline, CDR1 is SQVTM and CDR2 ANQGSEA. This chain's CDR3 is CSATQGGNTEAFF. As DNA, the CDR3 is TGCAGCGCCACACAGGGTGGGAACACTGAAGCTTTCTTT.

The chain recombines TRBV2 with TRBJ2-6; 8 bases are a match to TRBD2. The CDR3 loop spans 17 amino acids. J gave up 0 bases and V 5 bases, and 6 bases lay outside the gene matches. Germline CDR1 and CDR2: SNHLY and FYNNEI. The CDR3 sequence: CASSPGGVGSGANVLTF. The CDR3 DNA is TGTGCCAGCAGTCCCGGGGGGGTTGGCTCTGGGGCCAACGTCCTGACTTTC.

V usage is TRBV4-1 and J usage is TRBJ2-1, with 12 nucleotides matching TRBD2. Germline CDR1 reads MGHRA; CDR2 reads YSYEKL. The CDR3 spans 15 residues. Losses at the gene ends were 5 bases for V and 6 bases for J; bases not matched to a gene: 5. The CDR3: CASSSGLAGFNEQFF. The CDR3 coding sequence is TGCGCCAGCAGCTCTGGACTAGCGGGATTCAATGAGCAGTTCTTC.

J is TRBJ1-3 and V is TRBV2; possible D gene TRBD1, 6 bases. Trimming left V 7 bases short and J 0 bases short, with 10 bases between. Germline V gene sequence: CDR1 SNHLY, CDR2 FYNNEI. CDR3 length equals 14 residues. CDR3 sequence: CASKGTYSGNTIYF. The DNA for the CDR3 is TGTGCCAGCAAAGGGACATACTCTGGAAACACCATATATTTT.

This clonotype has a handful of counts. The chain recombines TRBV5-1 with TRBJ2-1; the D gene is possibly TRBD1 (5 bases). The length of the CDR3 is 15 residues. CDR1 SGHRS and CDR2 YFSETQ come from the germline V gene. V was cut by 2 bases and J by 0 bases, with 9 bases left in between. CDR3 in amino acids: CASSFQGSSYNEQFF. The CDR3 nucleotides read TGCGCCAGCAGCTTTCAGGGTAGCTCCTACAATGAGCAGTTCTTC.

The gene calls are TRBV5-1 and TRBJ2-6; TRBD2 agrees at 11 bases. CDR1 SGHRS and CDR2 YFSETQ come from the germline V gene. The J segment lost 4 bases and the V segment lost 4 bases, leaving 16 bases of the junction unmatched. The length of the CDR3 is 20 residues. The CDR3 nucleotides are TGCGCCAGCAGCCTCACACCTACGACTAGCGGGACATCCGGGGCCAACGTCCTGACTTTC. Translated, it gives CASSLTPTTSGTSGANVLTF.

The chain combines TRBV2 with TRBJ2-4, with D possibly being TRBD1 (5 bases). This CDR3 is 15 amino acids long. Per germline, CDR1 SNHLY and CDR2 FYNNEI. Trimming stripped 0 bases from V and 4 bases from J, with 10 bases between. CDR3 amino acids: CASSEAVKGKNIQYF. CDR3 nucleotide sequence: TGTGCCAGCAGTGAAGCGGTAAAGGGGAAAAACATTCAGTACTTC.

The chain carries TRBV19 and TRBJ2-7; 8 positions match TRBD2. This CDR3 is built from 15 residues. V gave up 3 bases and J gave up 0 bases; unmatched junction bases: 4. Per the germline V gene, CDR1 is LNHDA and CDR2 is SQIVND (reference sequence). CDR3 DNA: TGTGCCAGTAGTATTGCGGGAGGTGACTCCTACGAGCAGTACTTC. Protein sequence: CASSIAGGDSYEQYF. Combining the CDR3 with reference TRBV19 and TRBJ2-7 gives the whole variable domain DGGITQSPKYLFRKEGQNVTLSCEQNLNHDAMYWYRQDPGQGLRLIYYSQIVNDFQKGDIAEGYSVSREKKESFPLTVTSAQKNPTAFYLCASSIAGGDSYEQYFGPGTRLTVT.

The chain has TRBV29-1 and TRBJ2-5; TRBD1 or TRBD2 may be the D gene (5 bases each). Germline CDR1 is SQVTM and CDR2 is ANQGSEA. Trimming left V 7 bases short and J 2 bases short, with 14 bases between. The CDR3 is made up of 13 amino acids. This CDR3 reads CSAVRGIQETQYF. As DNA, the CDR3 is TGCAGCGCCGTCCGGGGCATACAAGAGACCCAGTACTTC.

The chain joins TRBV24-1 to TRBJ2-3; D may be TRBD2 (6 bases). The V gene's germline CDR1 is KGHDR and CDR2 SFDVKD. The CDR3 covers 16 residues. Trimming shortened V by 0 bases and J by 6 bases, and 15 bases separated the two germline ends. The CDR3 DNA is TGTGCCACCAGTGATTTGAGTAGCGGCCATTCGGATACGCAGTATTTT. Translating it yields CATSDLSSGHSDTQYF.

The rearrangement links TRBV5-6 to TRBJ1-3; D is unclear. The germline V gene encodes CDR1 SGHDT and CDR2 YYEEEE. CDR3 length: 15 residues. V shed 0 bases and J shed 4 bases, with 11 bases lying between them. CDR3 sequence: CASSLGPSTGNTIYF. In DNA, the CDR3 is TGTGCCAGCAGCTTGGGGCCTTCGACGGGAAACACCATATATTTT.

The genes are TRBV7-9 and TRBJ2-7, with 7 nucleotides matching TRBD1. J lost 3 bases, V lost 5 bases, and 4 bases had no gene match. This CDR3 is 13 amino acids long. Germline V gives CDR1 SEHNR, CDR2 FQNEAQ (reference sequence). As DNA, the CDR3 is TGTGCCAGCAGCCTGACAGGGAACTACGAGCAGTACTTC. Protein product: CASSLTGNYEQYF.

This clonotype has only a few counts. The rearrangement joins TRBV11-2 to TRBJ2-5; D is uncertain. Germline V CDR1 and CDR2: SGHAT, FQNNGV. The CDR3 length is 14 residues. V was cut by 4 bases and J by 2 bases, with 11 bases left in between. The CDR3 coding sequence is TGTGCCAGCAGCTCGACGGGTGTTCAAGAGACCCAGTACTTC. It encodes CASSSTGVQETQYF.

This chain connects TRBV29-1 to TRBJ2-7; 9 nucleotides match TRBD1. Trimming cost V 7 bases and J 9 bases; bases outside gene matches: 16. The CDR3 totals 14 residues. Germline V gene lookup returns CDR1 SQVTM and CDR2 ANQGSEA. The CDR3 loop is CSALVTGGAERQYF. CDR3 coding DNA: TGCAGCGCCCTCGTGACAGGGGGGGCCGAGAGGCAGTACTTC.

This sequence joins TRBV29-1 and TRBJ2-1; either TRBD1 or TRBD2 may fit D (5 bases each). The CDR3 consists of 13 residues. The V and J ends lost 3 bases and 12 bases respectively, with 18 bases between them. Germline loops: CDR1 SQVTM, CDR2 ANQGSEA. The CDR3 DNA sequence: TGCAGCGTTGAGGGGACGAGGGCCGGCGGGCAGTTCTTC. It is translated as CSVEGTRAGGQFF.

This clonotype showed up just once. The V and J genes are TRBV18 and TRBJ2-7; tentatively, D is TRBD1 (6 bases). The ends were cut back, 4 bases at V and 5 bases at J, with 15 bases in the middle. The V gene's germline CDR1 is KGHSH and CDR2 LQKENI. This CDR3 has 14 amino acids. For the CDR3, the DNA is TGTGCCAGCTCACGAGGAACAGGGTCCAACGAGCAGTACTTC. It encodes CASSRGTGSNEQYF.

This clonotype was recorded only once. The chain couples TRBV18 to TRBJ1-1; D is unresolved. V shed 5 bases and J shed 1 base, with 11 bases lying between them. Per germline, CDR1 KGHSH and CDR2 LQKENI. The CDR3 is 14 residues long. CDR3 region: CASSAGVRNTEAFF. The CDR3 bases are TGTGCCAGCTCAGCCGGGGTTCGGAACACTGAAGCTTTCTTT.